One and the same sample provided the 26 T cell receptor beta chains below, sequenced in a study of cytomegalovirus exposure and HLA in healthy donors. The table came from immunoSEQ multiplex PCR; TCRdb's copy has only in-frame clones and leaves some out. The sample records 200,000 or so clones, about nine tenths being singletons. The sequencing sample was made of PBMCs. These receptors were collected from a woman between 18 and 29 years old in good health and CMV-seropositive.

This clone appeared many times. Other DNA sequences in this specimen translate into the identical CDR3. CDR3 sequence (DNA): TGCGCCAGCAGCTTGGCGGCAGGTAGCAATCAGCCCCAGCATTTT. It codes for CASSLAAGSNQPQHF. This chain joins TRBV5-1 and TRBJ1-5; D remains unclear. The V end was cut by 0 bases, the J end by 0 bases, with 7 bases between. Germline V gene sequence: CDR1 SGHRS, CDR2 YFSETQ. CDR3 length: 15 amino acids.

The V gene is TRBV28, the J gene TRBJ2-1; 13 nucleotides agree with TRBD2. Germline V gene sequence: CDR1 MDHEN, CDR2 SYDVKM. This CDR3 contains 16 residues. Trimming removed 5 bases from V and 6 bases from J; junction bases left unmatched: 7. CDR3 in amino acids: CASSPIGTSGVNEQFF. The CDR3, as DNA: TGTGCCAGCAGTCCAATAGGGACTAGCGGGGTCAATGAGCAGTTCTTC.

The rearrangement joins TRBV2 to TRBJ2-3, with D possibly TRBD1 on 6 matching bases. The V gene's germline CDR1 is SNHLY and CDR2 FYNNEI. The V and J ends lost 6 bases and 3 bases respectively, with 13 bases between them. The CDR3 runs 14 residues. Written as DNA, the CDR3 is TGTGCCAGCAGGGGGGCTTTCGGGACAGATACGCAGTATTTT. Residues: CASRGAFGTDTQYF.

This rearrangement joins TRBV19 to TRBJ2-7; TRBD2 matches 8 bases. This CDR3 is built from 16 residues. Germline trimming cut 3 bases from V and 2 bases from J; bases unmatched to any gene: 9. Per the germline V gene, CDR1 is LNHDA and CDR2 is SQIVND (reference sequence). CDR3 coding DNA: TGTGCCAGTAGTATCCTTAGCGGGGACCCCGCCTACGAGCAGTACTTC. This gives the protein CASSILSGDPAYEQYF.

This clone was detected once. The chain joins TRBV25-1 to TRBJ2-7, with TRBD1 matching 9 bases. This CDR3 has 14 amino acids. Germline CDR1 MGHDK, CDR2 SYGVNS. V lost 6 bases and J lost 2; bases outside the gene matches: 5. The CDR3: CASSEDRGPYEQYF. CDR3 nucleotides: TGTGCCAGCAGCGAGGACAGGGGCCCCTACGAGCAGTACTTC.

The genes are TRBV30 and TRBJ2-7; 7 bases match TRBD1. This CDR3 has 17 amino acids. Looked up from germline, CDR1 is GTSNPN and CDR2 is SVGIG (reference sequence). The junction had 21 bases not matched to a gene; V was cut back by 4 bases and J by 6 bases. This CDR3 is CAWIPPQGWPFSGEQYF. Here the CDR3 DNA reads TGTGCCTGGATCCCTCCACAGGGGTGGCCCTTCAGCGGCGAGCAGTACTTC. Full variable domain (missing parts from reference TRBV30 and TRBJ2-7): SQTIHQWPATLVQPVGSPLSLECTVEGTSNPNLYWYRQAAGRGLQLLFYSVGIGQISSEVPQNLSASRPQDRQFILSSKKLLLSDSGFYLCAWIPPQGWPFSGEQYFGPGTRLTVT.

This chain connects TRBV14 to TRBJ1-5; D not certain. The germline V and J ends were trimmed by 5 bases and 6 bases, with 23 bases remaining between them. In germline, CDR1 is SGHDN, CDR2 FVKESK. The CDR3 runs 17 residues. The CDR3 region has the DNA TGTGCCAGCAGCGTCTCTGGTGTGGGAGGGTCGCCTCAGCCCCAGCATTTT. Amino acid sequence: CASSVSGVGGSPQPQHF. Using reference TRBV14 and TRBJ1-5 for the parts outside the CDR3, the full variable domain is EAGVTQFPSHSVIEKGQTVTLRCDPISGHDNLYWYRRVMGKEIKFLLHFVKESKQDESGMPNNRFLAERTGGTYSTLKVQPAELEDSGVYFCASSVSGVGGSPQPQHFGDGTRLSIL.

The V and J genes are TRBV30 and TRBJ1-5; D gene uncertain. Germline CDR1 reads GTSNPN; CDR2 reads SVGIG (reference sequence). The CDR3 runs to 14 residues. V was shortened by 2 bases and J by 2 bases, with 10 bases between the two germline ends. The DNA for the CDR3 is TGTGCCTGGAGTTCGGGGTACGGCAATCAGCCCCAGCATTTT. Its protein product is CAWSSGYGNQPQHF.

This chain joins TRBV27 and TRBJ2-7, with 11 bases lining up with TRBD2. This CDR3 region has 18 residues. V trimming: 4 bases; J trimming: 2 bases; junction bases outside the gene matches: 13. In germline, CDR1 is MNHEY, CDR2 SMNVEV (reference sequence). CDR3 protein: CASSSIAGGPSGPYEQYF. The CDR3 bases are TGTGCCAGCAGTTCGATAGCGGGAGGGCCTAGTGGTCCCTACGAGCAGTACTTC.

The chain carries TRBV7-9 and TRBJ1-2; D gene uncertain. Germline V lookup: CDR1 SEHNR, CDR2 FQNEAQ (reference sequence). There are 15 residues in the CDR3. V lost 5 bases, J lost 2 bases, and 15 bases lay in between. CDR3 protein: CASSENRGGNYGYTF. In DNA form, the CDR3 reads TGTGCCAGCAGCGAAAACCGCGGAGGGAACTATGGCTACACCTTC.

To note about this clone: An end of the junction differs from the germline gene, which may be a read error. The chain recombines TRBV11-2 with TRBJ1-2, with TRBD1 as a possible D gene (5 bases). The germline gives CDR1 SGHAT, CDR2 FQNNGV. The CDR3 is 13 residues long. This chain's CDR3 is CASSPLWAGRMGF. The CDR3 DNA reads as TGTGCCAGCAGCCCCCTGTGGGCAGGGAGGATGGGCTTC.

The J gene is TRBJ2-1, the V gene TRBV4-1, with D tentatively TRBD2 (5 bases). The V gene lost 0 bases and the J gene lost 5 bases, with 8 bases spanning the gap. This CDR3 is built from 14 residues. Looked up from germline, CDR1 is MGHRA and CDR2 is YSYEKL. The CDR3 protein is CASSQDLGDNEQFF. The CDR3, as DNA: TGCGCCAGCAGCCAAGATCTGGGAGACAATGAGCAGTTCTTC.

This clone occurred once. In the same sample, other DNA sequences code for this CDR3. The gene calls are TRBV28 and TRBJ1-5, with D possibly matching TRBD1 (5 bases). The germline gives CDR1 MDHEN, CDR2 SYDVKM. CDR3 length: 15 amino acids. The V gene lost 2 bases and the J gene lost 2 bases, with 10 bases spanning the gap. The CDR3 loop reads CASSLRGGGNQPQHF. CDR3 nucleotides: TGTGCCAGCAGTTTACGGGGGGGAGGCAATCAGCCCCAGCATTTT.

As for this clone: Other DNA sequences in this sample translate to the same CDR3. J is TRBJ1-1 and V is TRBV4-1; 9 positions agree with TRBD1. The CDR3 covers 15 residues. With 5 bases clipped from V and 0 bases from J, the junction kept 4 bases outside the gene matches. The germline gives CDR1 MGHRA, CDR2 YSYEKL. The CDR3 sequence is CASSLGTGLNTEAFF. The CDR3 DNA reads TGCGCCAGCAGCTTAGGGACAGGGCTGAACACTGAAGCTTTCTTT.

The CDR3 spells CASSNLQPYGYTF. The CDR3 bases are TGCGCCAGCAGTAACTTACAGCCCTATGGCTACACCTTC. The gene calls are TRBV5-1 and TRBJ1-2; unclear D gene. With 5 bases removed from V and 4 bases from J, the gap between germline ends came to 12 bases. The CDR3 is 13 amino acids. Germline loops: CDR1 SGHRS, CDR2 YFSETQ. The whole variable domain, filled in from reference TRBV5-1 and TRBJ1-2, reads KAGVTQTPRYLIKTRGQQVTLSCSPISGHRSVSWYQQTPGQGLQFLFEYFSETQRNKGNFPGRFSGRQFSNSRSEMNVSTLELGDSALYLCASSNLQPYGYTFGSGTRLTVV.

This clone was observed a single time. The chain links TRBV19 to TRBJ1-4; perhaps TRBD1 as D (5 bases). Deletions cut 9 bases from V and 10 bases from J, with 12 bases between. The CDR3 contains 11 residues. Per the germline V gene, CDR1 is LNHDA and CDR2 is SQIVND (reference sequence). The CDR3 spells CASDGGAKLFF. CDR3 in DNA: TGTGCCAGCGACGGGGGTGCAAAACTGTTTTTT.

This chain's CDR3 is CASSSGQGSTEAFF. The CDR3 DNA reads as TGTGCCAGCAGCTCCGGACAGGGAAGCACTGAAGCTTTCTTT. The rearrangement joins TRBV5-6 to TRBJ1-1; the match to TRBD1 covers 8 bases. The length of the CDR3 is 14 residues. Germline trimming cut 3 bases from V and 4 bases from J; bases unmatched to any gene: 5. Germline CDR1 and CDR2: SGHDT and YYEEEE.

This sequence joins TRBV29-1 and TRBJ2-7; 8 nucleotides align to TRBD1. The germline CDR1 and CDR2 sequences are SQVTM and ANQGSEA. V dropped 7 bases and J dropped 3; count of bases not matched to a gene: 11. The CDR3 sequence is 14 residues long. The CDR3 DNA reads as TGCAGCGCCGGACAGGGAGCGAGGGGCTACGAGCAGTACTTC. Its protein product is CSAGQGARGYEQYF.

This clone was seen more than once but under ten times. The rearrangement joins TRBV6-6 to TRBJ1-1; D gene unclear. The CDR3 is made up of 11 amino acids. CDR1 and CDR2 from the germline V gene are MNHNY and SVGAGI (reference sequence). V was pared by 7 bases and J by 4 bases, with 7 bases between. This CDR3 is CASTHGTEAFF. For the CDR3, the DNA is TGTGCCAGCACCCACGGCACTGAAGCTTTCTTT.

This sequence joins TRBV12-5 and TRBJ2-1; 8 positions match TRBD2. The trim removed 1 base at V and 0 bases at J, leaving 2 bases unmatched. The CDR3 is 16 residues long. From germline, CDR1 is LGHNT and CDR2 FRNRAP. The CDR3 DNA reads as TGTGCTAGTGGTTTGGGTAGCGGGAACTCCTACAATGAGCAGTTCTTC. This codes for CASGLGSGNSYNEQFF.

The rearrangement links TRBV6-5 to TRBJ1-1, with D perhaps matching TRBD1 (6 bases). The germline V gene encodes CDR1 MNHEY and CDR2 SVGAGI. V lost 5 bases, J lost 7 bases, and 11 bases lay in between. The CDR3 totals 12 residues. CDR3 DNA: TGTGCCAGCAGTCCGGGGGGCGTTGAAGCTTTCTTT. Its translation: CASSPGGVEAFF.

The CDR3 nucleotides read TGCGCCAGCAGCTCCTTCTCGGGAACAGATACGCAGTATTTT. Translated: CASSSFSGTDTQYF. The V and J genes are TRBV5-1 and TRBJ2-3, with D perhaps TRBD2 (5 bases). Per the germline V gene, CDR1 is SGHRS and CDR2 is YFSETQ. Trimming shortened V by 3 bases and J by 3 bases, and 11 bases separated the two germline ends. There are 14 residues in the CDR3.

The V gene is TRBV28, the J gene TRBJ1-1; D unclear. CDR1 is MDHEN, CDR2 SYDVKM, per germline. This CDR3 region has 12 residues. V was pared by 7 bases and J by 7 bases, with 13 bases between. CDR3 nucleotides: TGTGCCAGCAACGCTCCGACGGGTGAAGCTTTCTTT. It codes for CASNAPTGEAFF.

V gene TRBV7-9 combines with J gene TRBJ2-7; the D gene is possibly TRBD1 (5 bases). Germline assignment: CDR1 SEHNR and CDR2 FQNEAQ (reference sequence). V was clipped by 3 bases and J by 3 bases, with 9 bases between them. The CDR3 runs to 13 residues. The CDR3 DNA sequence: TGTGCCAGCAGCTTTCAAGACAGCTACGAGCAGTACTTC. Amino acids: CASSFQDSYEQYF.

CDR3 DNA: TGTGCCAGCAGAGGGACAGAGTTCCAAGAGACCCAGTACTTC. The encoded protein is CASRGTEFQETQYF. The V call is TRBV6-5, the J call TRBJ2-5; 7 positions agree with TRBD1. V was pared by 6 bases and J by 1 base, with 5 bases of the junction left unmatched. The CDR3 spans 14 residues. Germline V gene lookup returns CDR1 MNHEY and CDR2 SVGAGI.

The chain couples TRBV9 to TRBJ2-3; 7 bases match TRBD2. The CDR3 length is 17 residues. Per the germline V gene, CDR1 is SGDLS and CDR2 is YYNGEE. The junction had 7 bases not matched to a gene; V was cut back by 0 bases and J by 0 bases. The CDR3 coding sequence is TGTGCCAGCAGCGTAGCGGCTAGCGGTACTAGCACAGATACGCAGTATTTT. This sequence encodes CASSVAASGTSTDTQYF.